This T cell receptor (beta chain) was documented in a study of OX40 agonist ivuxolimab in advanced cancers. Study as a whole: In three patients, partial responses were observed, one with hepatocellular carcinoma and two with cutaneous melanoma.

In the case of this clone: What it binds is unknown.

V trimming: 5 bases; J trimming: 4 bases; junction bases outside the gene matches: 8. Germline V gives CDR1 SEHNR, CDR2 FQNEAQ (reference sequence). This CDR3 has 15 amino acids. TCRdb keeps only in-frame clones here, not all; method: immunoSEQ multiplex PCR. This sample has tens of thousands of clones; 65% to 85% occur once, and the top ten carry around a fifth. Study-level points and caveats: CD8+ T cells (on average) carried more expanded clones than CD4+ T cells.

The sample in question was CD4+ or CD8+ T cells sorted from blood, obtained in a trial of the OX40 agonist ivuxolimab. V is TRBV7-9 and J is TRBJ2-1, with 7 bases aligning to TRBD2. This TCR was recovered from an adult with an advanced solid tumor such as melanoma, head and neck, liver or kidney cancer. The CDR3 region has the DNA TGTGCCAGCAGCCCACCGGGACTAACGTACAATGAGCAGTTCTTC. It translates to CASSPPGLTYNEQFF. The variable domain in full, completed from reference TRBV7-9 and TRBJ2-1, reads DTGVSQNPRHKITKRGQNVTFRCDPISEHNRLYWYRQTLGQGPEFLTYFQNEAQLEKSRLLSDRFSAERPKGSFSTLEIQRTEQGDSAMYLCASSPPGLTYNEQFFGPGTRLTVL.